Here is one TCR beta chain with its context. The CDR3 loop spans 15 amino acids. The V gene lost 3 bases and the J gene lost 5 bases, with 14 bases spanning the gap. CDR1 is MNHNS and CDR2 is SASEGT in the germline V gene. TCRdb's copy holds only in-frame clones and misses some; the assay was immunoSEQ multiplex PCR. The top ten hold 0.009% to 0.0095% of the sample, which has hundreds of thousands of clones, 80% to 90% seen once. This sample was taken from a study of shared T cell receptors in the human thymus. In addition, the sample was reused for a study of human thymus T cells. As reported in that work: Having corrective surgery for congenital heart defects, healthy Finnish infants were the ones who donated. Resections obtained during corrective heart surgery supplied the thymus tissue. Thymic and blood repertoires appeared to carry a bias in their V and J gene usage. Thymic repertoires from unrelated individuals overlapped highly, related research reported.

The chain carries TRBV6-1 and TRBJ2-4; weak D call: TRBD2 (5 bases). Material for sequencing was thymocytes. This TCR derives from a boy younger than two with a congenital heart defect. The CDR3, as DNA: TGTGCCAGCAGTGAGAAATTCCCAGCGGAAAACATTCAGTACTTC. Its translation: CASSEKFPAENIQYF.